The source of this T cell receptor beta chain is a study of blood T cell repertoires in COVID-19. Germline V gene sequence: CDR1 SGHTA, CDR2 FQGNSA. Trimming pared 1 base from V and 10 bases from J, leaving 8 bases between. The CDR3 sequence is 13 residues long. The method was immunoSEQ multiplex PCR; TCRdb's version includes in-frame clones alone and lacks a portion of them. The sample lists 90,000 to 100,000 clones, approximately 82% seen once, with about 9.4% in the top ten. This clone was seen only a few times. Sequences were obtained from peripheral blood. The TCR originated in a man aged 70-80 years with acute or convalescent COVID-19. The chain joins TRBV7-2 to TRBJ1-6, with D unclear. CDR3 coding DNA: TGTGCCAGCAGCTTAGTTGAGGGCTCACCCCTCCACTTT. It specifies CASSLVEGSPLHF.